This TCR beta chain was retrieved from a study of T cells after yellow fever vaccination. The length of the CDR3 is 15 residues. Germline V gene lookup returns CDR1 SGHRS and CDR2 YFSETQ. After removal of 4 bases from V and 3 bases from J, the junction contained 6 bases not matched to a gene. A single record per CDR3 protein comes from TCRdb applying MiXCR to the 5' RACE reads. The sample lists about 340,000 distinct CDR3 sequences; under 15% were seen once. The sequencing here drew on CD4+ T cells sorted from PBMCs, taken 15 days after the yellow fever booster vaccination. The rearrangement links TRBV5-1 to TRBJ1-4; 7 positions agree with TRBD1. The TCR comes from a man between 18 and 29 years old who received the YFV17D yellow fever vaccine. The CDR3 DNA is TGCGCCAGCAGCGTAACAGGGGCCCCTAATGAAAAACTGTTTTTT. It yields the protein CASSVTGAPNEKLFF.